This T cell receptor (beta chain) appears in the sequencing data of a study of blood T cell repertoires in COVID-19. This clone was counted between two and nine times. TCRdb's table, derived via immunoSEQ multiplex PCR, lists solely in-frame clones and lacks some. This table holds about 200,000 clones, around 90% found once. Between the trimmed V and J ends, which lost 5 bases and 5 bases, there was a span of 12 bases. The CDR3 is made up of 13 amino acids. Germline V gene data show CDR1 as MGHDK and CDR2 as SYGVNS. This TCR was recovered from a woman aged 30 to 39 who had recovered from COVID-19. Sequenced material: PBMCs or T cells enriched from blood (not recorded which). V usage is TRBV25-1 and J usage is TRBJ1-1; D unresolved. CDR3 amino acids: CASSPVEGTEAFF. The CDR3, as DNA: TGTGCCAGCAGTCCGGTGGAGGGAACTGAAGCTTTCTTT.